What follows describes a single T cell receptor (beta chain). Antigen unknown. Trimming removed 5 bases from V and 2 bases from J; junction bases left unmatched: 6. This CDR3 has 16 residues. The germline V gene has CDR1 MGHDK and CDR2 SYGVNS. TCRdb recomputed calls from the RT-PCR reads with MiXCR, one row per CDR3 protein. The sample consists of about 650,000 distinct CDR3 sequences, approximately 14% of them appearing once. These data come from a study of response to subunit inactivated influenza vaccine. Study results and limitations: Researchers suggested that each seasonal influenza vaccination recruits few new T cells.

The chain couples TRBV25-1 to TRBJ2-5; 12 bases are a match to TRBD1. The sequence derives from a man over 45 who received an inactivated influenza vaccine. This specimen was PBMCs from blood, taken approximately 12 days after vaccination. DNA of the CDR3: TGTGCCAGCAGTTTGGGGACAGGGGGCGTACAAGAGACCCAGTACTTC. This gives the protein CASSLGTGGVQETQYF.